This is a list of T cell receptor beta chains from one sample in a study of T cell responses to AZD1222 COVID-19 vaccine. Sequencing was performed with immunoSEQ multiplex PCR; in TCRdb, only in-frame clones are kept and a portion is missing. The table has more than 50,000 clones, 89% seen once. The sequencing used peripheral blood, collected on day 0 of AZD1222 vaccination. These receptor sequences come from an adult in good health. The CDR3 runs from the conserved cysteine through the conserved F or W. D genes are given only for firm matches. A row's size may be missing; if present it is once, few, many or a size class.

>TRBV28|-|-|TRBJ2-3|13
CASRSGERDTQYF
TGTGCCAGCAGATCCGGGGAGAGGGATACGCAGTATTTT
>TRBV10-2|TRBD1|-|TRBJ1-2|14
CASSEPGGAYGYTF
TGCGCCAGCAGTGAACCAGGGGGCGCCTATGGCTACACCTTC
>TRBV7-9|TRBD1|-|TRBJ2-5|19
CASSSRTGGHYSIQETQYF
TGTGCCAGCAGCTCACGGACAGGGGGTCATTACTCCATACAAGAGACCCAGTACTTC
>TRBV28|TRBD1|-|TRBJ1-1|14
CASSKQGLGTEAFF
TGTGCCAGCAGCAAACAGGGGCTGGGCACTGAAGCTTTCTTT
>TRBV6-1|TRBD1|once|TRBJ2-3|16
CASSDDGTGGADTQYF
TGTGCCAGCAGTGATGACGGGACAGGGGGAGCAGATACGCAGTATTTT
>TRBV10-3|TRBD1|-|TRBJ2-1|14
CAISDSTGGNEQFF
TGTGCCATCAGTGATTCGACAGGGGGCAATGAGCAGTTCTTC
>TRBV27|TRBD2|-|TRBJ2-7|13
CASSSLLAGVVYF
TGTGCCAGCAGTTCCTTACTAGCGGGAGTAGTGTACTTC
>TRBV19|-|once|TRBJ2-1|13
CASSIGLDNEQFF
TGTGCCAGTAGTATTGGGCTTGACAATGAGCAGTTCTTC
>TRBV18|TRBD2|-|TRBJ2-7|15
CASSQGLAGGHEQYF
TGTGCCAGCTCACAGGGACTAGCGGGAGGCCACGAGCAGTACTTC
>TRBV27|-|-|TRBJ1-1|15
CASSLGRIMNTEAFF
TGTGCCAGCAGTTTAGGGAGAATCATGAACACTGAAGCTTTCTTT
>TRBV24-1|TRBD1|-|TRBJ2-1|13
CATSRGPYNEQFF
TGTGCCACCAGTAGGGGGCCTTACAATGAGCAGTTCTTC
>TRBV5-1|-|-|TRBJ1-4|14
CASSPIRGSEKLFF
TGCGCCAGCAGCCCAATCCGGGGGAGCGAAAAACTGTTTTTT
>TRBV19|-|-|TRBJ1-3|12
CATSSSGNTIYF
TGTGCCACCTCCTCCTCTGGAAACACCATATATTTT
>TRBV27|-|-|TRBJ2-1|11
CASKAGNEQFF
TGTGCCAGCAAGGCAGGGAATGAGCAGTTCTTC
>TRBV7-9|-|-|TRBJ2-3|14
CASSFGAGSDTQYF
TGTGCCAGCAGCTTTGGGGCAGGGTCAGATACGCAGTATTTT
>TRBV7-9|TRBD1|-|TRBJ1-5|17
CASSTGTGTGVAEPQHF
TGTGCCAGCAGCACAGGGACAGGGACAGGAGTCGCTGAGCCCCAGCATTTT
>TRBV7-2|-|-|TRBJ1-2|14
CASRLAGANYGYTF
TGTGCCAGCCGTCTCGCCGGGGCCAACTATGGCTACACCTTC
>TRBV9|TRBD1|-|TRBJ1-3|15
CASSGRQGSGNTIYF
TGTGCCAGCAGCGGAAGACAGGGCTCTGGAAACACCATATATTTT
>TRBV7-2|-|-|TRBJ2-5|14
CASSLEAVTETQYF
TGTGCCAGCAGCTTAGAGGCGGTGACAGAGACCCAGTACTTC
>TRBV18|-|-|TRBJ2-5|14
CASSPSGYQETQYF
TGTGCCAGCTCACCGTCCGGATACCAAGAGACCCAGTACTTC
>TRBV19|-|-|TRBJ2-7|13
CASSIAAAYEQYF
TGTGCCAGTAGTATCGCAGCAGCCTACGAGCAGTACTTC
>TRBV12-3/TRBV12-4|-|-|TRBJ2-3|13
CASRQSSTDTQYF
TGTGCCAGCAGACAGTCTAGCACAGATACGCAGTATTTT
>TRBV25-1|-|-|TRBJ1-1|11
CATYTNTEAFF
TGTGCCACCTACACGAACACTGAAGCTTTCTTT
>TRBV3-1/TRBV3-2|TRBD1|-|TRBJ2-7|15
CASSRGTGLSYEQYF
TGTGCCAGCAGCCGCGGGACAGGTCTCTCCTACGAGCAGTACTTC
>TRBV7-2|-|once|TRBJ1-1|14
CASSLVSFGTEAFF
TGTGCCAGCAGCTTAGTATCATTTGGCACTGAAGCTTTCTTT
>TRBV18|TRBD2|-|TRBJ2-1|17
CASSPPTSGDRYNEQFF
TGTGCCAGCTCACCACCAACTAGCGGAGACCGCTACAATGAGCAGTTCTTC
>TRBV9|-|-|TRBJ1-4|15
CASSVDRQPNEKLFF
TGTGCCAGCAGCGTAGATCGACAGCCTAATGAAAAACTGTTTTTT